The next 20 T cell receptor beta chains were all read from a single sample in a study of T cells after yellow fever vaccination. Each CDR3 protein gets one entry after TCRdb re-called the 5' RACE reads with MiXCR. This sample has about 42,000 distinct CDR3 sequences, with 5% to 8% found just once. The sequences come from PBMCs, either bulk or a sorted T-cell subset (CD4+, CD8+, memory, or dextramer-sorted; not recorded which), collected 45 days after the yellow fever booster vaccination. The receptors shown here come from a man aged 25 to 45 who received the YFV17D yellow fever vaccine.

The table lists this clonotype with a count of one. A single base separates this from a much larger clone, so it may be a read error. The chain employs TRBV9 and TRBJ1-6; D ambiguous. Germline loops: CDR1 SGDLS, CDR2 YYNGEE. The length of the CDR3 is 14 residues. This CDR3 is CASSVEFQNSPLNF. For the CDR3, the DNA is TGTGCCAGCAGCGTAGAGTTCCAGAATTCACCCCTCAACTTT. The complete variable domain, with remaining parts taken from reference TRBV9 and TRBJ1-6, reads DSGVTQTPKHLITATGQRVTLRCSPRSGDLSVYWYQQSLDQGLQFLIQYYNGEERAKGNILERFSAQQFPDLHSELNLSSLELGDSALYFCASSVEFQNSPLNFGNGTRLTVT.

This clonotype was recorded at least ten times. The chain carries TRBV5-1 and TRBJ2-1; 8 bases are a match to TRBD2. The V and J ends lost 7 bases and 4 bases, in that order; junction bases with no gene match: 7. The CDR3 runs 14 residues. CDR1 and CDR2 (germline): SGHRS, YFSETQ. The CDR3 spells CASRIQREYNEQFF. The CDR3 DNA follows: TGCGCCAGCCGAATTCAGCGGGAGTACAATGAGCAGTTCTTC.

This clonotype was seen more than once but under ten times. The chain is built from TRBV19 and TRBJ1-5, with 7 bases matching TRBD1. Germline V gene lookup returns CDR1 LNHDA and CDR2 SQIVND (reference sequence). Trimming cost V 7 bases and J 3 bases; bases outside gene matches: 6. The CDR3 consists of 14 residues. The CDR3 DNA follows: TGTGCCAGTAACACAGGGGATTCCAATCAGCCCCAGCATTTT. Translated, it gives CASNTGDSNQPQHF.

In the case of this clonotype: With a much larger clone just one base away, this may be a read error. CDR3 sequence reads: CARGLGSVGGGELFF. In DNA form, the CDR3 reads TGTGCCAGAGGCCTAGGGTCCGTCGGGGGCGGGGAGCTGTTTTTT. V gene TRBV2 combines with J gene TRBJ2-2, with D perhaps matching TRBD2 (6 bases). V gave up 9 bases and J gave up 7 bases, with 21 bases separating them. Germline V gene data show CDR1 as SNHLY and CDR2 as FYNNEI. The CDR3 has 15 amino acids.

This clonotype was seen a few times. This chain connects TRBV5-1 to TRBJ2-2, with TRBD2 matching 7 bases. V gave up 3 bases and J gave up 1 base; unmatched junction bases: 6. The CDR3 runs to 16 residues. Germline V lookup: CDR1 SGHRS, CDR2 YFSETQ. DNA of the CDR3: TGCGCCAGCAGCTCCCGGGGGGAGCTGAACACCGGGGAGCTGTTTTTT. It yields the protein CASSSRGELNTGELFF.

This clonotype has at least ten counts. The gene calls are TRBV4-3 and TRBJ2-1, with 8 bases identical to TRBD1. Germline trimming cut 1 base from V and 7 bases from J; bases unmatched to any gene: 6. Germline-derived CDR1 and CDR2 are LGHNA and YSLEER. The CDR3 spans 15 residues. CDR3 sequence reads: CASSQGQGNINEQFF. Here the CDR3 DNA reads TGCGCCAGCAGCCAAGGACAGGGGAATATAAATGAGCAGTTCTTC.

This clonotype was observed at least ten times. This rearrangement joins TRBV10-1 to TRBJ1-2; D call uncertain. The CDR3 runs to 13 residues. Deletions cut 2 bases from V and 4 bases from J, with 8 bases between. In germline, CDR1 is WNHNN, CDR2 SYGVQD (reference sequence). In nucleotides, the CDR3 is TGCGCCAGCAGTGAGCAGACAAGCTATGGCTACACCTTC. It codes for CASSEQTSYGYTF.

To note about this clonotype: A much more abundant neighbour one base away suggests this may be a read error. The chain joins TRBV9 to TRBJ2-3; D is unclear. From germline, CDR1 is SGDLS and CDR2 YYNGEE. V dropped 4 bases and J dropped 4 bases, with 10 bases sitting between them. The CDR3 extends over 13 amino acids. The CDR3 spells CASSPQGSDTQYF. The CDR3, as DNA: TGTGCCAGCAGCCCGCAAGGCTCAGATACGCAGTATTTT.

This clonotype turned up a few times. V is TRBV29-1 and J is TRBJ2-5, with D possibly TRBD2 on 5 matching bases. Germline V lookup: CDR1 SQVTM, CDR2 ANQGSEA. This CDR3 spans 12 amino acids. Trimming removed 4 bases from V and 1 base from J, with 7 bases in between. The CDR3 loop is CSVVAFQETQYF. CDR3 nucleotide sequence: TGCAGCGTTGTAGCGTTCCAAGAGACCCAGTACTTC.

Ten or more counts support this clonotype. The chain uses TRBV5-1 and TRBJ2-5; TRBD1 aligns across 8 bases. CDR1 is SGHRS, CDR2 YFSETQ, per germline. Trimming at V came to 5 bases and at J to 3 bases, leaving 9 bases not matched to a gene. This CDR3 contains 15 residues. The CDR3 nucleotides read TGCGCCAGCAGAGCTGGGGTGACAGGGGAAGAGACCCAGTACTTC. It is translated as CASRAGVTGEETQYF.

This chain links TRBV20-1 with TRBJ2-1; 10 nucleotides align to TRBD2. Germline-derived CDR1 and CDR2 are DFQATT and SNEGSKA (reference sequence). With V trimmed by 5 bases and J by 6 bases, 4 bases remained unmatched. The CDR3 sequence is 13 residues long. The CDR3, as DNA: TGCAGTGCTCTAGCGGGGGCCTCCAATGAGCAGTTCTTC. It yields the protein CSALAGASNEQFF.

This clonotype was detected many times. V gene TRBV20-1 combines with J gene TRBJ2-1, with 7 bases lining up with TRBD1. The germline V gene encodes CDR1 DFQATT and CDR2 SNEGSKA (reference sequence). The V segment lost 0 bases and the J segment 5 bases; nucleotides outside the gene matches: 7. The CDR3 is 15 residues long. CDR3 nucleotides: TGCAGTGCTAGAGATTACCGGACAGGTAACAATGAGCAGTTCTTC. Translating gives CSARDYRTGNNEQFF.

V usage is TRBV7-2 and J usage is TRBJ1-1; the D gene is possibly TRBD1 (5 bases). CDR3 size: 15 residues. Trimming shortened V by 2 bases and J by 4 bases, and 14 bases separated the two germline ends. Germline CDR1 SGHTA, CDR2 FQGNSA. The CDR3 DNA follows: TGTGCCAGCAGCTTAAGACGGGGGGAACTCACTGAAGCTTTCTTT. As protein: CASSLRRGELTEAFF. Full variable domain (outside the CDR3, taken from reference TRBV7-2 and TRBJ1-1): GAGVSQSPSNKVTEKGKDVELRCDPISGHTALYWYRQSLGQGLEFLIYFQGNSAPDKSGLPSDRFSAERTGGSVSTLTIQRTQQEDSAVYLCASSLRRGELTEAFFGQGTRLTVV.

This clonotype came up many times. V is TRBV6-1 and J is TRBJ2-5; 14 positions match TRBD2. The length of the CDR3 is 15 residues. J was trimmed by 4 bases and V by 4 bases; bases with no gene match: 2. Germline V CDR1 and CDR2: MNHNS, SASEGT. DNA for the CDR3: TGTGCCAGCAGTGGGACTAGCGGGAGGTCAGAGACCCAGTACTTC. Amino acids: CASSGTSGRSETQYF.

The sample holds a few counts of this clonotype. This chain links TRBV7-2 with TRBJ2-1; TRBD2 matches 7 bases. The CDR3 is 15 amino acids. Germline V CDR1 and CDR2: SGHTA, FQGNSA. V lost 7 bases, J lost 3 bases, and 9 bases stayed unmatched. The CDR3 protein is CASTFTASGYNEQFF. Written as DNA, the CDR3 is TGTGCCAGCACCTTTACGGCTAGCGGCTACAATGAGCAGTTCTTC.

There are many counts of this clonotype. The CDR3 DNA reads TGCGCCAGCAGCAGAGGACAGGGAGTGGCAGATACGCAGTATTTT. It is translated as CASSRGQGVADTQYF. V is TRBV5-1 and J is TRBJ2-3; 8 bases are shared with TRBD1. The germline V gene encodes CDR1 SGHRS and CDR2 YFSETQ. CDR3 size: 15 residues. J gave up 4 bases and V 4 bases, and 8 bases lay outside the gene matches.

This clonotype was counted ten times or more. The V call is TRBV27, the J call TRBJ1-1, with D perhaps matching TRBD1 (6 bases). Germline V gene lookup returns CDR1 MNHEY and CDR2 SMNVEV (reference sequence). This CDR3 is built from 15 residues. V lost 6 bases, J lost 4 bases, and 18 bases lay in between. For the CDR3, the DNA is TGTGCCAGCAGCCTTAATGGAGGGGGAGGCACTGAAGCTTTCTTT. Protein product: CASSLNGGGGTEAFF.

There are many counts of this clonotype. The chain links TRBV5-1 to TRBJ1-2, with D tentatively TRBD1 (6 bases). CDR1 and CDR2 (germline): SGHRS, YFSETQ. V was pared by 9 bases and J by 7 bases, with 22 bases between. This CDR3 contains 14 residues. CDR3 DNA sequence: TGCGCCACCAAAATGGGGGCAGGGCCCTTTGGCTACACCTTC. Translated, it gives CATKMGAGPFGYTF.

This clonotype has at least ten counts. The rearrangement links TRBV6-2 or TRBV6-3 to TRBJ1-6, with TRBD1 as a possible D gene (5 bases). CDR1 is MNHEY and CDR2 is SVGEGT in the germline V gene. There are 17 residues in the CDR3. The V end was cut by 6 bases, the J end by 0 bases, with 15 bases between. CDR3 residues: CASRRDPASSYNSPLHF. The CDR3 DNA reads TGTGCCAGCAGACGGGACCCCGCGAGCTCCTATAATTCACCCCTCCACTTT.

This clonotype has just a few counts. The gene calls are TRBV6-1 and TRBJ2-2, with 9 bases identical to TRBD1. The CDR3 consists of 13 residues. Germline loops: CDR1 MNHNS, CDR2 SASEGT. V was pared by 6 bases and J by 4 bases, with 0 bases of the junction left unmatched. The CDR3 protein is CASRTGGTGELFF. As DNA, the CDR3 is TGTGCCAGCAGGACAGGGGGCACCGGGGAGCTGTTTTTT.